The rows below give T cell receptor beta chains drawn from one sample of a study of T-cell memory formation after mild COVID-19. One entry per CDR3 protein, called by TCRdb with MiXCR from the 5' RACE reads. The sample gives about 200,000 distinct CDR3 sequences, more than 15% of which show up once; approximately 2.1% is in the top ten. The sequencing input was PBMCs or a T cell subset sorted from them (not recorded which). The receptors originated from an adult woman who had mild COVID-19 (a few samples of this study predate the infection). Cell type and time point are not known. The CDR3 runs from the conserved cysteine through the conserved F or W. D genes are given only for firm matches. Not all rows give a size; the values are once, few, many and, for expanded clones, a class.

D	V	size	J	DNA	CDR3
NA	TRBV11-2	many	TRBJ2-2	TGTGCCAGCAGATTCGCGGGGTCGAACACCGGGGAGCTGTTTTTT	CASRFAGSNTGELFF
NA	TRBV4-3	NA	TRBJ2-6	TGCGCCAGCAGCCAAGATCTCTCACAGGGACTGGCTGGGGCCAACGTCCTGACTTTC	CASSQDLSQGLAGANVLTF
NA	TRBV29-1	few	TRBJ2-1	TGCAGCGCAGCTGGACGGATGAAAAAATACAATGAGCAGTTCTTC	CSAAGRMKKYNEQFF
NA	TRBV5-5	few	TRBJ2-7	TGTGCCAGCAGCTTGGAGGCCAGTCTCAACTCCTACGAGCAGTACTTC	CASSLEASLNSYEQYF
NA	TRBV2	NA	TRBJ2-6	TGTGCCAGCAGTGGCGACGGTGCTGGGGCCAACGTCCTGACTTTC	CASSGDGAGANVLTF
NA	TRBV12-3/TRBV12-4	NA	TRBJ2-6	TGTGCCAGCAGGTCGAGGGGCGGGACGGGGGCCAACGTCCTGACTTTC	CASRSRGGTGANVLTF
TRBD1	TRBV2	NA	TRBJ1-1	TGTGCCAGCAGTCTGGACACGTACAGGGGCAGGGCTTTCTTT	CASSLDTYRGRAFF
NA	TRBV18	few	TRBJ1-2	TGTGCCAGCTCAAAGGAGGTACAAAACTATGGCTACACCTTC	CASSKEVQNYGYTF
NA	TRBV5-1	few	TRBJ2-5	TGCGCCAGCAGCTATACAGGGCCGGAGACCCAGTACTTC	CASSYTGPETQYF
NA	TRBV3-1	NA	TRBJ1-3	TGTGCCAGCAGCCAAGATCTAGGGATCTCTGGAAACACCATATATTTT	CASSQDLGISGNTIYF
NA	TRBV5-1	few	TRBJ2-2	TGCGCCAGCAGCTCTAGCGTGAACACCGGGGAGCTGTTTTTT	CASSSSVNTGELFF
NA	TRBV5-1	few	TRBJ2-7	TGCGCCAGCAGCTTAGGGGCCACCCGGGAGCAGTACTTC	CASSLGATREQYF
TRBD1	TRBV4-2	NA	TRBJ2-1	TGTGCCAGCAGCCAAGTCACAGGGGGCGGGAATGAGCAGTTCTTC	CASSQVTGGGNEQFF